Each of the 18 T cell receptor beta chains below was sequenced from the same sample in a study of T cells after yellow fever vaccination. TCRdb reprocessed the 5' RACE reads via MiXCR and lists one record per CDR3 protein. The top ten hold around 15% of the sample, which has approximately 550,000 distinct CDR3 sequences, approximately 13% seen once. The sample was PBMCs, taken on the day of the yellow fever booster vaccination. The receptors derive from a man aged 25 to 40 who received the YFV17D yellow fever vaccine.

The chain joins TRBV5-1 to TRBJ1-5; maybe TRBD1 (5 bases). The CDR3 runs 16 residues. Germline CDR1 is SGHRS and CDR2 is YFSETQ. With 0 bases removed from V and 6 bases from J, the gap between germline ends came to 16 bases. CDR3 bases: TGCGCCAGCAGCTTGGGCCCGGGGGACGGCGGTCAGCCCCAGCATTTT. Protein sequence: CASSLGPGDGGQPQHF.

This clonotype turned up a few times. This chain uses TRBV27 with TRBJ2-1; maybe TRBD2 (6 bases). Germline assignment: CDR1 MNHEY and CDR2 SMNVEV (reference sequence). The CDR3 totals 12 residues. V was shortened by 5 bases and J by 9 bases, with 11 bases between the two germline ends. CDR3 loop: CASSPWRGEQFF. CDR3 in DNA: TGTGCCAGCAGTCCCTGGAGGGGTGAGCAGTTCTTC.

This clonotype was observed a few times. The V and J genes are TRBV27 and TRBJ2-7, with 7 positions matching TRBD2. The CDR3 has 14 residues. The germline V gene has CDR1 MNHEY and CDR2 SMNVEV (reference sequence). V trimming: 5 bases; J trimming: 0 bases; junction bases outside the gene matches: 4. The chain's CDR3 is CASSPTSVSYEQYF. The CDR3 region has the DNA TGTGCCAGCAGTCCAACTAGCGTCTCCTACGAGCAGTACTTC.

Notes on this clonotype: Compared with germline, one end of the junction differs, possibly owing to a read error. The chain carries TRBV20-1 and TRBJ2-3; tentative D call: TRBD2 (5 bases). Germline lookup yields CDR1 DFQATT and CDR2 SNEGSKA (reference sequence). This CDR3 is built from 16 residues. In DNA, the CDR3 is TGCTGTGCTAGCCCCGAGACCACTTTGCGCACAGATACGCAGTATTTT. It specifies CCASPETTLRTDTQYF.

This clonotype was detected a few times. This sequence joins TRBV15 and TRBJ1-5; the match to TRBD1 covers 8 bases. The CDR3 loop spans 16 amino acids. With V trimmed by 1 base and J by 5 bases, 7 bases remained unmatched. Germline values: CDR1 LNHNV, CDR2 YYDKDF (reference sequence). The CDR3 DNA reads TGTGCCACCAGCAGAGGCGGACAGGGAGGCCATCAGCCCCAGCATTTT. Amino acid sequence: CATSRGGQGGHQPQHF. The full variable domain, in which reference TRBV15 and TRBJ1-5 provide the parts outside the CDR3, is DAMVIQNPRYQVTQFGKPVTLSCSQTLNHNVMYWYQQKSSQAPKLLFHYYDKDFNNEADTPDNFQSRRPNTSFCFLDIRSPGLGDTAMYLCATSRGGQGGHQPQHFGDGTRLSIL.

The chain is built from TRBV20-1 and TRBJ2-7; D is perhaps TRBD2 (6 bases). Trimming left V 6 bases short and J 4 bases short, with 19 bases between. This CDR3 contains 14 residues. CDR1 and CDR2 from the germline V gene are DFQATT and SNEGSKA (reference sequence). DNA for the CDR3: TGCAGTGCCACCAAGGGACTCGCCACGTACGAGCAGTACTTC. Residues: CSATKGLATYEQYF.

This clonotype was seen more than once but under ten times. The CDR3 sequence: CATDRGLAKNIQYF. CDR3 nucleotide sequence: TGTGCCACCGACAGGGGGCTAGCCAAAAACATTCAGTACTTC. The J gene is TRBJ2-4, the V gene TRBV24-1, with 10 bases matching TRBD1. Germline V gene sequence: CDR1 KGHDR, CDR2 SFDVKD. This CDR3 contains 14 residues. The J segment lost 0 bases and the V segment lost 9 bases, leaving 1 base of the junction unmatched.

This chain joins TRBV20-1 and TRBJ2-7; D gene unclear. Germline CDR1 reads DFQATT; CDR2 reads SNEGSKA (reference sequence). The CDR3 loop spans 12 amino acids. With 0 bases removed from V and 3 bases from J, the gap between germline ends came to 6 bases. CDR3 DNA sequence: TGCAGTGCTAGAGATCACAGCTACGAGCAGTACTTC. Amino acids: CSARDHSYEQYF.

This clonotype showed up just a few times. The gene calls are TRBV28 and TRBJ2-7; D unresolved. Germline V lookup: CDR1 MDHEN, CDR2 SYDVKM. Deletions cut 2 bases from V and 6 bases from J, with 11 bases between. The length of the CDR3 is 13 residues. The CDR3 protein is CASSLGLRLEQYF. As DNA, the CDR3 is TGTGCCAGCAGTTTAGGGCTCCGCCTCGAGCAGTACTTC.

The chain joins TRBV25-1 to TRBJ2-1; D is possibly TRBD2 (5 bases). Trimming stripped 6 bases from V and 8 bases from J, with 20 bases between. The germline CDR1 and CDR2 sequences are MGHDK and SYGVNS. CDR3 length equals 15 residues. The CDR3 region is CASSGTTPGIDEQFF. In DNA, the CDR3 is TGTGCCAGCAGCGGTACAACCCCGGGGATAGATGAGCAGTTCTTC.

This clonotype was counted a few times. J is TRBJ2-1 and V is TRBV5-1; TRBD2 agrees at 7 bases. Germline CDR1 and CDR2: SGHRS and YFSETQ. The CDR3 spans 18 residues. Germline trimming cut 6 bases from V and 1 base from J; bases unmatched to any gene: 16. The DNA of the CDR3 is TGCGCCAGCACAACAGACCCTATTGGGACTACGTCCTACAATGAGCAGTTCTTC. It specifies CASTTDPIGTTSYNEQFF.

The rearrangement links TRBV18 to TRBJ2-7, with 12 bases matching TRBD1. The CDR3 is made up of 15 amino acids. From germline, CDR1 is KGHSH and CDR2 LQKENI. The trim removed 3 bases at V and 3 bases at J, leaving 3 bases unmatched. The CDR3 here is CASSPGTGGYYEQYF. CDR3 coding DNA: TGTGCCAGCTCACCCGGGACAGGGGGCTACTACGAGCAGTACTTC.

V and J are TRBV6-1 and TRBJ2-3; TRBD1 agrees at 9 bases. The J segment lost 4 bases and the V segment lost 6 bases, leaving 5 bases of the junction unmatched. Germline V gene lookup returns CDR1 MNHNS and CDR2 SASEGT. The CDR3 runs 14 residues. CDR3 residues: CASRTGQGSDTQYF. DNA for the CDR3: TGTGCCAGCAGAACGGGACAGGGTTCAGATACGCAGTATTTT.

The V and J genes are TRBV9 and TRBJ2-1; TRBD2 agrees at 10 bases. The CDR3 spans 15 residues. CDR1 is SGDLS, CDR2 YYNGEE, per germline. The junction had 2 bases not matched to a gene; V was cut back by 2 bases and J by 3 bases. The CDR3 loop reads CASSVTSGNYNEQFF. In nucleotides, the CDR3 is TGTGCCAGCAGCGTTACTAGCGGGAACTACAATGAGCAGTTCTTC.

This clonotype was counted between two and nine times. The gene calls are TRBV12-3 or TRBV12-4 and TRBJ2-5; D may be TRBD2 (6 bases). The CDR3 has 12 amino acids. CDR3 in amino acids: CASGGVRETQYF. CDR3 nucleotides: TGTGCATCCGGAGGGGTGAGAGAGACCCAGTACTTC.

This chain connects TRBV7-6 to TRBJ2-7; D remains unclear. The CDR3 is 13 residues long. CDR1 and CDR2 (germline): SGHVS, FNYEAQ. The V and J ends lost 4 bases and 5 bases respectively, with 12 bases between them. The DNA for the CDR3 is TGTGCCAGCAGCTCCCGGACGGGCGACGAGCAGTACTTC. It encodes CASSSRTGDEQYF.

The CDR3 bases are TGTGCCAGCTCCCCCCCAGGACTAGCGTCCTACAATGAGCAGTTCTTC. Amino acids: CASSPPGLASYNEQFF. V is TRBV18 and J is TRBJ2-1; 9 positions agree with TRBD2. Germline trimming cut 6 bases from V and 1 base from J; bases unmatched to any gene: 7. The CDR3 spans 16 residues. In germline, CDR1 is KGHSH, CDR2 LQKENI.

This clonotype has ten or more counts. This chain's CDR3 is CASRRTSIPPIYF. Written as DNA, the CDR3 is TGTGCCAGCAGGCGGACATCTATTCCACCTATCTATTTT. V is TRBV28 and J is TRBJ1-3, with D possibly matching TRBD1 (5 bases). CDR1 is MDHEN and CDR2 is SYDVKM in the germline V gene. The CDR3 is 13 residues long. Deletions cut 6 bases from V and 16 bases from J, with 22 bases between.